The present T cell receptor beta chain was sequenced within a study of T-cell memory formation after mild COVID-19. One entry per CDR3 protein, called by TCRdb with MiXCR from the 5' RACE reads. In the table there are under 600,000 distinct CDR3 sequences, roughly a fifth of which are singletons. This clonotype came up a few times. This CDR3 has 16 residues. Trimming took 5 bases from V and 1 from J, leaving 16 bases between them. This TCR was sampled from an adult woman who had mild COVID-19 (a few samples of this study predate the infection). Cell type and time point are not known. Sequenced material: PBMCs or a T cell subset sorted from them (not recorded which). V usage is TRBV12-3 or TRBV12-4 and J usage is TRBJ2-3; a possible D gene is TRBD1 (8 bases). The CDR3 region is CASSTSTGGGTDTQYF. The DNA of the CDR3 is TGTGCCAGCAGTACAAGTACAGGGGGGGGCACAGATACGCAGTATTTT.